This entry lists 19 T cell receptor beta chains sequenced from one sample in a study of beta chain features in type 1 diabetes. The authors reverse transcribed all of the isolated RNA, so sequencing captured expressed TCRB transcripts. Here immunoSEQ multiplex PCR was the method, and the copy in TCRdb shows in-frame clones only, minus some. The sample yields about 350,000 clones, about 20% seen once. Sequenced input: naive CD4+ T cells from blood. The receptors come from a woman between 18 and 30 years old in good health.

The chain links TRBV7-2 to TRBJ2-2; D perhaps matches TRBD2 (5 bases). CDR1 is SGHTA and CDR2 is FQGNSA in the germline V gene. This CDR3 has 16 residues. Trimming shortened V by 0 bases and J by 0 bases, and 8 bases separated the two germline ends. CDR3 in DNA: TGTGCCAGCAGCTTAGCTCTAGCTTCGAACACCGGGGAGCTGTTTTTT. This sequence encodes CASSLALASNTGELFF.

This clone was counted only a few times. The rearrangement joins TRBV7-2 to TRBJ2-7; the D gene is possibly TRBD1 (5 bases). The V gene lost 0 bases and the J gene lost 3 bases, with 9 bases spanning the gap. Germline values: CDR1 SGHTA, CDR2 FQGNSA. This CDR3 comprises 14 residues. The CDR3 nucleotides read TGTGCCAGCAGCTTAGCAGGGGCGCGCTACGAGCAGTACTTC. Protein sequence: CASSLAGARYEQYF.

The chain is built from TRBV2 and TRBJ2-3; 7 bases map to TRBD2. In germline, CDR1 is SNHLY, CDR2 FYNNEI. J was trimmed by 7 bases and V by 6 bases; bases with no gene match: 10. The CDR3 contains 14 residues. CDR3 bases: TGTGCCAGCAGGCTTAGGGAGGGTCAGAATACGCAGTATTTT. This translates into CASRLREGQNTQYF.

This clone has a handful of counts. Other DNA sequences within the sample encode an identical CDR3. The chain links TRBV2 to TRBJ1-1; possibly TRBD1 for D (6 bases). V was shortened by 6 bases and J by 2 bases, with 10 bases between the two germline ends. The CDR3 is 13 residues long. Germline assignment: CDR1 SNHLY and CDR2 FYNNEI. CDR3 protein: CASRRRGNTEAFF. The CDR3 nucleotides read TGTGCCAGCAGACGCAGGGGTAACACTGAAGCTTTCTTT.

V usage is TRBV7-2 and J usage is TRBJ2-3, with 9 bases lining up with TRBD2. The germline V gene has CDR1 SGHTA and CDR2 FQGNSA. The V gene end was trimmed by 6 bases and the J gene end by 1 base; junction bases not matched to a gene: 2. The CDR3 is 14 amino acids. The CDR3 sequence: CASRVAGGTDTQYF. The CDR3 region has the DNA TGTGCCAGCAGAGTAGCGGGGGGCACAGATACGCAGTATTTT.

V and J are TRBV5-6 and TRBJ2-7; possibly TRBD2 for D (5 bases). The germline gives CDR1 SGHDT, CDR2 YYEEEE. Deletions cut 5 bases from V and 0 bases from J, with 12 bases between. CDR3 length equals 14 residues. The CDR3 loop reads CASRRTGSSYEQYF. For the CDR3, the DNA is TGTGCCAGCAGACGGACGGGAAGCTCCTACGAGCAGTACTTC.

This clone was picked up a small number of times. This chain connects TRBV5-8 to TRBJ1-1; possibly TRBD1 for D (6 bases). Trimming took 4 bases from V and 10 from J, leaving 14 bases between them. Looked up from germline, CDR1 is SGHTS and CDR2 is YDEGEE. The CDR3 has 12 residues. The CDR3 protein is CASSVRGARAFF. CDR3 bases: TGTGCCAGCAGCGTTCGGGGGGCGCGAGCTTTCTTT.

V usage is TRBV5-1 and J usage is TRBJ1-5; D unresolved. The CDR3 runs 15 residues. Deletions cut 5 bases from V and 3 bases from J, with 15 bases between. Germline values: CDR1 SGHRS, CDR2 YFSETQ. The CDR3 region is CASRPSVNNNQPQHF. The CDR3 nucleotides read TGCGCCAGCAGGCCGAGCGTCAATAACAATCAGCCCCAGCATTTT.

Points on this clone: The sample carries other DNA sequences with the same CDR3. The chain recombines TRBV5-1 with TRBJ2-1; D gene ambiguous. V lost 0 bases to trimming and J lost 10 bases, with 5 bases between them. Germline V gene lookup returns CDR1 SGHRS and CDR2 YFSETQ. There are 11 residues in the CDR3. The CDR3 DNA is TGCGCCAGCAGCTTGGAAGCGGAGCAGTTCTTC. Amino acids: CASSLEAEQFF.

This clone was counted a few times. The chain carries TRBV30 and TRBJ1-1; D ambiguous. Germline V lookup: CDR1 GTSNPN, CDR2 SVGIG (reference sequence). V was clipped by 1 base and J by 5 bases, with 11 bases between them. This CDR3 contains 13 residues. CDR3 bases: TGTGCCTGGAGTGACACGGCCGGGACTGAAGCTTTCTTT. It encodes CAWSDTAGTEAFF. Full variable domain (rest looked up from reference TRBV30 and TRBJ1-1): SQTIHQWPATLVQPVGSPLSLECTVEGTSNPNLYWYRQAAGRGLQLLFYSVGIGQISSEVPQNLSASRPQDRQFILSSKKLLLSDSGFYLCAWSDTAGTEAFFGQGTRLTVV.

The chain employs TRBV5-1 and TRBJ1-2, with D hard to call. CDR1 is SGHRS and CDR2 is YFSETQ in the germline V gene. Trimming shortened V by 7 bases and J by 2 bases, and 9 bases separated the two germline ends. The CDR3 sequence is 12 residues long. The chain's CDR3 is CASRQANYGYTF. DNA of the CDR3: TGCGCCAGCCGACAAGCCAACTATGGCTACACCTTC.

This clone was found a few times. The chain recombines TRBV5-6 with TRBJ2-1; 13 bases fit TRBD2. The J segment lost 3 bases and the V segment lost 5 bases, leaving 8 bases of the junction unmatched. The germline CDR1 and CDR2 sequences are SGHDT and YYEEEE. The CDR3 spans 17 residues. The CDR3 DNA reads TGTGCCAGCAGATACGGACTAGCGGGAGTAGGCTACAATGAGCAGTTCTTC. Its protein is CASRYGLAGVGYNEQFF.

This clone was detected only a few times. The CDR3 is CASSLQGAREKLFF. CDR3 in DNA: TGCGCCAGCAGCCTACAGGGGGCGCGAGAAAAACTGTTTTTT. V is TRBV4-1 and J is TRBJ1-4; 9 nucleotides agree with TRBD1. The CDR3 is made up of 14 amino acids. Germline V gives CDR1 MGHRA, CDR2 YSYEKL. Losses at the gene ends were 4 bases for V and 8 bases for J; bases not matched to a gene: 5.

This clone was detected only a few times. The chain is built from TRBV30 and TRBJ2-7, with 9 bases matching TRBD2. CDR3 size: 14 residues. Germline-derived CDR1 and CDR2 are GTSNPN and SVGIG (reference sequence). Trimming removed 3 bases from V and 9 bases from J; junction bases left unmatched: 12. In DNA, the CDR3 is TGTGCCTGGAGCCTAGGGGCGGGAGGGCCTTGGCAGTACTTC. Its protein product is CAWSLGAGGPWQYF.

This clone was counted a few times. The CDR3 loop reads CASSGPGGLQETQYF. DNA of the CDR3: TGTGCCAGCAGTGGGCCAGGGGGATTACAAGAGACCCAGTACTTC. This sequence joins TRBV6-5 and TRBJ2-5, with 7 bases identical to TRBD1. The V gene's germline CDR1 is MNHEY and CDR2 SVGAGI. Trimming took 5 bases from V and 2 from J; bases not matched to a gene: 8. The CDR3 has 15 amino acids.

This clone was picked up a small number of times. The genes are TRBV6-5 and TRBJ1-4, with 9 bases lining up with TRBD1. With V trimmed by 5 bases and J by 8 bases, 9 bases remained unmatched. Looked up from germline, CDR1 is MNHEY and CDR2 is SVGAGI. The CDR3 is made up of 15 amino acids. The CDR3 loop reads CASSTYRGQREKLFF. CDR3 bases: TGTGCCAGCAGTACGTACAGGGGGCAGAGGGAAAAACTGTTTTTT.

Here the CDR3 reads CASSFGLALAYEQYF. DNA of the CDR3: TGTGCCAGCAGTTTCGGACTAGCGCTGGCCTACGAGCAGTACTTC. This chain joins TRBV6-5 and TRBJ2-7; TRBD2 agrees at 9 bases. Per germline, CDR1 MNHEY and CDR2 SVGAGI. The CDR3 covers 15 residues. Trimming at V came to 4 bases and at J to 2 bases, leaving 6 bases not matched to a gene.

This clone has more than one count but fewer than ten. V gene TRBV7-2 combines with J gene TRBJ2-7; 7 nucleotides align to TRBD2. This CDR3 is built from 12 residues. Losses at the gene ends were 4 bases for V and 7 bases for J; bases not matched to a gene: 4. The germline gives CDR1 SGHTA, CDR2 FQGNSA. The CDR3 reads CASSSDSGEQYF. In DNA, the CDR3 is TGTGCCAGCAGCTCAGATAGCGGGGAGCAGTACTTC. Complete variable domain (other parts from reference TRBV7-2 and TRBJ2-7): GAGVSQSPSNKVTEKGKDVELRCDPISGHTALYWYRQSLGQGLEFLIYFQGNSAPDKSGLPSDRFSAERTGGSVSTLTIQRTQQEDSAVYLCASSSDSGEQYFGPGTRLTVT.

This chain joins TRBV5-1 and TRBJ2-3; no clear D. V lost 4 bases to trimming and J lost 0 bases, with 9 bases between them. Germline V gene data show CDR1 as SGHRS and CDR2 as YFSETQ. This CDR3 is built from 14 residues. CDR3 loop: CASSRRSSTDTQYF. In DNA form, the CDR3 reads TGCGCCAGCAGCCGGCGGAGTAGCACAGATACGCAGTATTTT.